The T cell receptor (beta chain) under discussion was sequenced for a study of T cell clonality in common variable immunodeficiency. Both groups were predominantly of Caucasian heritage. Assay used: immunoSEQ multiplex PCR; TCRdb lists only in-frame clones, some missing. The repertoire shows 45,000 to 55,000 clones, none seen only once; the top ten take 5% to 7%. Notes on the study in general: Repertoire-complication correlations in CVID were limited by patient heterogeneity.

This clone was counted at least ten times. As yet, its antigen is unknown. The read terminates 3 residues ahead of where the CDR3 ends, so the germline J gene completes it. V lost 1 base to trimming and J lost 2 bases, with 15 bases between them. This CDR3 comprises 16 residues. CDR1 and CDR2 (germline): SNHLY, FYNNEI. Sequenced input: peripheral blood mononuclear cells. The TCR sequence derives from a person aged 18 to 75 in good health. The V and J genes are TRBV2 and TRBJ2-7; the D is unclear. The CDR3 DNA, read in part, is TGTGCCAGCAGTGAAGGAGCCACAGAGCTCACCTACGAG. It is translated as CASSEGATELTYE. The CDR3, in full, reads CASSEGATELTYEQYF.